This T cell receptor beta chain was observed in a study of T cells in Graves' hyperthyroidism and ophthalmopathy. Study-wide background: Peripheral blood was taken when the disease was first diagnosed, before any treatment began. Study outcomes and limitations: Blood also showed most of the thyroid clonotypes that were expanded above 0.001.

Germline CDR1 is GTSNPN and CDR2 is SVGIG (reference sequence). The CDR3 consists of 11 residues. Amplification yielded TCR beta CDR3 regions, with RNA transcripts as the source. RT-PCR in the first round (using the HTBI primer set) targeted the TCR CDR3. TCRdb re-called the multiplex PCR reads with MiXCR, one entry per CDR3 protein. The sample consists of about 610,000 distinct CDR3 sequences, around 15% of them appearing once. Patients were excluded because of uncontrolled infection, other autoimmune disease, pregnancy or lactation. Out of approximately 10 ml of fresh peripheral blood came the PBMCs. This clonotype has at least ten counts. As yet, its antigen is unknown.

The material sequenced was blood. The chain links TRBV30 to TRBJ2-1, with D unclear. The clonotype was recovered from a woman between 35 and 50 years old with Graves' ophthalmopathy. CDR3 bases: TGTGGCGTTAGGGCCCTCCAAAAGCAGTTCTTC. Translated, it gives CGVRALQKQFF.